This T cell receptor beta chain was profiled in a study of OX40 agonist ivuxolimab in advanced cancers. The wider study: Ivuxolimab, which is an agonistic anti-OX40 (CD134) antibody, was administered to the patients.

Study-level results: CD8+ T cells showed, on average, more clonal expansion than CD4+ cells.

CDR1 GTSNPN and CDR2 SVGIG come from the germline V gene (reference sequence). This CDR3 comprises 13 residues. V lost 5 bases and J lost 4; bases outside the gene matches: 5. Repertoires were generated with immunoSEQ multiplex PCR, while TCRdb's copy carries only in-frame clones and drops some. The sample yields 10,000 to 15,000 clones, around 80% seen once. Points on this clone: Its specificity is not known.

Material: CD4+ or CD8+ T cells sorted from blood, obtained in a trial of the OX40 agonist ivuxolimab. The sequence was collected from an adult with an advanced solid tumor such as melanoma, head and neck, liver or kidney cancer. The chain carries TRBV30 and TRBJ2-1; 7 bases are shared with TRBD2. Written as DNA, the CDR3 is TGTGCCTGGTGTGAGGGAGGGTACAATGAGCAGTTCTTC. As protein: CAWCEGGYNEQFF.